This TCR beta chain was profiled in a study of blood T cell repertoires in COVID-19. About the research overall: Acute and convalescent COVID-19 samples came from the United States, Italy and Spain. Sources were T cells, B-cell-depleted T cells, or PBMCs; the material itself was cDNA or gDNA.

The trim removed 3 bases at V and 6 bases at J, leaving 3 bases unmatched. Germline CDR1 SGHRS, CDR2 YFSETQ. The CDR3 contains 13 residues. Study processing details: It was from reference gene primer amplification that nucleated cell counts were estimated. Only in-frame clones appear in the TCRdb table, and some are missing; sequencing was by immunoSEQ multiplex PCR. V and J calls plus clone size are reproduced from that table; the DNA served to infer D and trimming. Of about 220,000 clones listed, about 84% were seen once; the top ten hold 10% to 15%. The clonotype originates from a human donor in a cohort sampled during active COVID-19. Sequencing was performed on peripheral blood. The rearrangement joins TRBV5-1 to TRBJ1-2; 9 bases map to TRBD1. This chain's CDR3 is CASSYRQGDGYTF. CDR3 coding DNA: TGCGCCAGCAGCTACAGACAGGGGGATGGCTACACCTTC.